A selection of T cell receptor beta chains follows, all from one sample in a study of T cells after yellow fever vaccination. TCRdb re-called the 5' RACE reads through MiXCR, storing one row per CDR3 protein. The sample records about 160,000 distinct CDR3 sequences, 6.5% to 8.5% being singletons. The sequencing used CD4+ T cells sorted from PBMCs, collected more than 4 days after the first yellow fever vaccination. The receptors derive from a man aged 18 to 29 who received the YFV17D yellow fever vaccine. Both conserved end residues are part of each CDR3. D genes are given only for firm matches. Clone size is given for some rows only: seen once, a few or many times, or a class if the clone is expanded.

len | j_gene | abundance | v_gene | d_gene | CDR3nt | CDR3aa
15 | TRBJ2-3 | many | TRBV9 | TRBD2 | TGTGCCAGCAGCACGGGACTAGCGTTCCCAGATACGCAGTATTTT | CASSTGLAFPDTQYF
16 | TRBJ1-2 | . | TRBV4-2 | TRBD1 | TGTGACAGCAGCTTTCAGGGGGTTTCTGGGAGCTATGGCTACACCTTC | CDSSFQGVSGSYGYTF
14 | TRBJ2-1 | few | TRBV28 | TRBD1 | TGTGCCAGCAGGGGGGACAGGGGGTCCAATGAGCAGTTCTTC | CASRGDRGSNEQFF
13 | TRBJ1-1 | many | TRBV12-3/TRBV12-4 | . | TGTGCCAGCAGTTTTGGACAGAACACTGAAGCTTTCTTT | CASSFGQNTEAFF
12 | TRBJ1-1 | many | TRBV20-1 | . | TGCAGTGCCGCCTCCCAGAACACTGAAGCTTTCTTT | CSAASQNTEAFF
14 | TRBJ2-2 | . | TRBV19 | . | TGTGCCAGTATCCGCGCGGCGTACACCGGGGAGCTGTTTTTT | CASIRAAYTGELFF
15 | TRBJ2-3 | many | TRBV9 | . | TGTGCCAGCAGCGTCAGAGGGCCTCGATCAGATACGCAGTATTTT | CASSVRGPRSDTQYF
16 | TRBJ1-2 | few | TRBV11-2 | . | TGTGCCAGCAGCTTTCGCCCGGGGCGGGAATTCTATGGCTACACCTTC | CASSFRPGREFYGYTF
14 | TRBJ2-5 | many | TRBV29-1 | . | TGCAGCGTTGGCGGGACAGACCTACAAGAGACCCAGTACTTC | CSVGGTDLQETQYF
15 | TRBJ2-1 | . | TRBV5-4 | TRBD2 | TGTGCCAGCAGGGGGGGGACGACGGAGATTCTTGAGCAGTTCTTC | CASRGGTTEILEQFF
15 | TRBJ1-2 | many | TRBV21-1 | . | TGTGCCAGCAGCAAAGCGCGGGGAGGACGCTATGGCTACACCTTC | CASSKARGGRYGYTF
17 | TRBJ1-2 | few | TRBV5-1 | . | TGCGCCAGCAGCTTAGGCAGTCCTGCGGTGTATACCTATGGCTACACCTTC | CASSLGSPAVYTYGYTF
13 | TRBJ1-2 | few | TRBV11-1 | TRBD1 | TGTGCCAGCAGCAAGGACAGGGAGGATGGCTACACCTTC | CASSKDREDGYTF
15 | TRBJ2-3 | . | TRBV3-1 | . | TGTGCCAGCAGCGAGACCGGGGGATCCACAGATACGCAGTATTTT | CASSETGGSTDTQYF
14 | TRBJ2-3 | . | TRBV12-3/TRBV12-4 | . | TGTGCCAGCACACTCACGGCTAGCACAGATACGCAGTATTTT | CASTLTASTDTQYF
15 | TRBJ1-6 | . | TRBV9 | . | TGTGCCAGCAGCGTAGTAGGAAACATTAATTCACCCCTCCACTTT | CASSVVGNINSPLHF
15 | TRBJ2-3 | many | TRBV12-3/TRBV12-4 | TRBD2 | TGTGCCAGCAGTTTTCGGCGGGGGGGGGTAGATACGCAGTATTTT | CASSFRRGGVDTQYF
17 | TRBJ2-1 | . | TRBV4-1 | TRBD2 | TGCGCCAGCAGCCTATGGTCCGGGACTAGCGGTAACAATGAGCAGTTCTTC | CASSLWSGTSGNNEQFF
15 | TRBJ2-5 | many | TRBV5-1 | . | TGCGCCAGCAGCCCGTACATCGGGATAGAAGAGACCCAGTACTTC | CASSPYIGIEETQYF
13 | TRBJ2-5 | . | TRBV24-1 | . | TGTGCCACCAGTGATGCGGGGAAAGAGACCCAGTACTTC | CATSDAGKETQYF